This record looks at one TCR beta chain sequence and its context. What it binds is unknown. The data derive from a study of cytotoxic CD8 clonotypes in ibrutinib-treated CLL. General study findings and limits: The study found public clonotypes uncommon, contracting or stable on treatment. Clonality, elevated at ibrutinib response, dropped back toward baseline at progression.

CDR1 is SQVTM, CDR2 ANQGSEA, per germline. This CDR3 comprises 12 residues. V was shortened by 3 bases and J by 1 base, with 6 bases between the two germline ends. Sequenced by immunoSEQ multiplex PCR; TCRdb stores in-frame clones only, minus some. Of more than 200,000 clones in the sample, 60% to 75% are singletons; the top ten hold approximately 15%. The genes are TRBV29-1 and TRBJ1-2; D ambiguous. The sequence derives from a human donor with chronic lymphocytic leukemia. Sequences were derived from PBMCs, sampled after 24 months of ibrutinib treatment. This CDR3 is CSVENSNYGYTF. The CDR3 nucleotides are TGCAGCGTTGAGAACAGTAACTATGGCTACACCTTC.